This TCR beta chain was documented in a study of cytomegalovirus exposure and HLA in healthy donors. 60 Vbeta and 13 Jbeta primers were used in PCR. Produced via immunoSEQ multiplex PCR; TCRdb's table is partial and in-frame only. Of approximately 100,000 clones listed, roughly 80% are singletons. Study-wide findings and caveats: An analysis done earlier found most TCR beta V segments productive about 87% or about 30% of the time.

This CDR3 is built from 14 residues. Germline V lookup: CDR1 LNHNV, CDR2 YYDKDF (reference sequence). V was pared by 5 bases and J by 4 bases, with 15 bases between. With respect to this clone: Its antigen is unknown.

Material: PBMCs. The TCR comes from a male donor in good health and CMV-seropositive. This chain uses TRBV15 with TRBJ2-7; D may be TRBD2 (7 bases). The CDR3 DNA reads TGTGCCACCAGCGCCCGGGGGGCTAGATACGAGCAGTACTTC. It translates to CATSARGARYEQYF.